The 22 T cell receptor beta chains presented below share a single source sample, sequenced in a study of blood T cell repertoires in COVID-19 (dated by TCRdb to 2018 to 2021). Library method: the immunoSEQ multiplex PCR assay. The clones in this table, taken by TCRdb from immuneACCESS, are in-frame only. Not every clone is retained; where verified, under half of the shortfall comes from an unresolved V gene, and the cause of the rest is unknown. This sample has approximately 290,000 clones in its table, and around 90% of those were observed once. The top ten clones comprise over 3.5% of the sample. The sample taken for sequencing was PBMCs or T cells enriched from blood (not recorded which). The receptors stem from a woman aged 18-29 years with acute COVID-19.

V gene TRBV28 combines with J gene TRBJ1-2; D is undetermined. Germline assignment: CDR1 MDHEN and CDR2 SYDVKM. V lost 3 bases to trimming and J lost 1 base, with 6 bases between them. The CDR3 runs to 13 residues. The CDR3 DNA follows: TGTGCCAGCAGTTTTAACAGTAACTATGGCTACACCTTC. Its translation: CASSFNSNYGYTF.

The CDR3, as DNA: TGTGCCAGTGTCCCAAGGGACAGAGACTATGGCTACACCTTC. Protein: CASVPRDRDYGYTF. The rearrangement links TRBV19 to TRBJ1-2; TRBD1 agrees at 7 bases. The CDR3 extends over 14 amino acids. J gave up 3 bases and V 8 bases, and 9 bases lay outside the gene matches. Germline V gene sequence: CDR1 LNHDA, CDR2 SQIVND (reference sequence).

The genes are TRBV5-6 and TRBJ1-2, with TRBD1 matching over 9 bases. Germline CDR1 is SGHDT and CDR2 is YYEEEE. V was clipped by 5 bases and J by 5 bases; unmatched bases: 10. The CDR3 length is 15 residues. The CDR3 bases are TGTGCCAGCAGACTTCCTGGGACAGGGAGTTATGGCTACACCTTC. Protein: CASRLPGTGSYGYTF.

This clone was picked up one time. Other nucleotide sequences from this sample produce the same CDR3. The V call is TRBV7-9, the J call TRBJ2-7; D is undetermined. CDR1 is SEHNR and CDR2 is FQNEAQ in the germline V gene (reference sequence). Trimming took off 2 bases at V and 2 bases at J, with 10 bases between the two ends. This CDR3 comprises 14 residues. The DNA of the CDR3 is TGTGCCAGCAGCTTAACGTCAGGAACCTACGAGCAGTACTTC. As protein: CASSLTSGTYEQYF.

The V gene is TRBV27, the J gene TRBJ2-7, with TRBD2 matching over 7 bases. The V segment lost 6 bases and the J segment 1 base; nucleotides outside the gene matches: 15. Germline V gene data show CDR1 as MNHEY and CDR2 as SMNVEV (reference sequence). The CDR3 extends over 17 amino acids. The CDR3 DNA is TGTGCCAGCAGGACCCCTAGCGGAGGGCCCCTTTCCTACGAGCAGTACTTC. As protein: CASRTPSGGPLSYEQYF.

This clone was seen just once. The chain carries TRBV28 and TRBJ1-3; 7 nucleotides align to TRBD1. The CDR3 has 16 residues. Germline-derived CDR1 and CDR2 are MDHEN and SYDVKM. Trimming cost V 5 bases and J 3 bases; bases outside gene matches: 10. The CDR3 DNA follows: TGTGCCAGCAGTGGTGGGACAGACAGTATTGGAAACACCATATATTTT. Encoded protein: CASSGGTDSIGNTIYF.

This clone showed up just a few times. The genes are TRBV28 and TRBJ1-1; no clear D gene. Germline CDR1 and CDR2: MDHEN and SYDVKM. With 10 bases removed from V and 1 base from J, the gap between germline ends came to 7 bases. The CDR3 loop spans 11 amino acids. The CDR3 loop is CAIGPNTEAFF. CDR3 nucleotides: TGTGCCATTGGGCCGAACACTGAAGCTTTCTTT.

This chain links TRBV28 with TRBJ2-2; the D gene is possibly TRBD2 (6 bases). The CDR3 runs 12 residues. From germline, CDR1 is MDHEN and CDR2 SYDVKM. The V gene lost 10 bases and the J gene lost 6 bases, with 12 bases spanning the gap. The CDR3 here is CATGVLAGELFF. The CDR3 nucleotides read TGTGCCACGGGAGTGCTCGCCGGGGAGCTGTTTTTT.

This chain links TRBV19 with TRBJ1-1; D might be TRBD1 (6 bases). Germline assignment: CDR1 LNHDA and CDR2 SQIVND (reference sequence). The CDR3 is 15 amino acids. V shed 7 bases and J shed 0 bases, with 15 bases lying between them. The CDR3 sequence: CASIGSGGLNTEAFF. The DNA for the CDR3 is TGTGCCAGTATAGGTTCTGGGGGCCTGAACACTGAAGCTTTCTTT.

The J gene is TRBJ2-2, the V gene TRBV6-1; TRBD2 matches at 10 bases. J was trimmed by 4 bases and V by 2 bases; bases with no gene match: 10. CDR3 length: 18 residues. Germline CDR1 reads MNHNS; CDR2 reads SASEGT. For the CDR3, the DNA is TGTGCCAGCAGTGAAAGGGCTAGCGGGGGTGGGGCCACCGGGGAGCTGTTTTTT. Translating gives CASSERASGGGATGELFF.

This rearrangement joins TRBV19 to TRBJ2-7, with 10 bases fitting TRBD1. CDR3 length: 15 residues. Germline V gene lookup returns CDR1 LNHDA and CDR2 SQIVND (reference sequence). Trimming took 2 bases from V and 4 from J; bases not matched to a gene: 5. The CDR3 here is CASSITGTGAYEQYF. Written as DNA, the CDR3 is TGTGCCAGTAGTATAACCGGGACAGGGGCGTACGAGCAGTACTTC.

The chain recombines TRBV5-1 with TRBJ1-4, with D unresolved. This CDR3 is 16 amino acids long. The germline V gene has CDR1 SGHRS and CDR2 YFSETQ. Trimming pared 1 base from V and 3 bases from J, leaving 13 bases between. The CDR3 sequence: CASSLSTGVANEKLFF. CDR3 coding DNA: TGCGCCAGCAGCTTGAGCACGGGTGTGGCTAATGAAAAACTGTTTTTT.

CDR3 sequence reads: CASSLSGGGGYDEQYF. The CDR3 DNA reads TGTGCCAGCAGCTTATCGGGTGGAGGAGGGTACGACGAGCAGTACTTC. The rearrangement joins TRBV7-6 to TRBJ2-7, with D perhaps TRBD2 (6 bases). CDR3 size: 16 residues. CDR1 is SGHVS, CDR2 FNYEAQ, per germline. Trimming stripped 2 bases from V and 5 bases from J, with 19 bases between.

This clone was detected only once. The genes are TRBV27 and TRBJ1-3, with D uncertain. Germline V lookup: CDR1 MNHEY, CDR2 SMNVEV (reference sequence). V lost 5 bases to trimming and J lost 4 bases, with 12 bases between them. The CDR3 totals 14 residues. In DNA, the CDR3 is TGTGCCAGCAGTACGGCGGCCGGGGGAAACACCATATATTTT. It encodes CASSTAAGGNTIYF.

This rearrangement joins TRBV21-1 to TRBJ1-1; no DNA check was done on the table's D call, TRBD1. TRBV21-1 is a documented pseudogene. The CDR3 runs 18 residues. CDR3 in amino acids: CASSKDLTRRTMNTEAFF. CDR3 in DNA: TGTGCCAGCAGCAAAGATTTGACAAGAAGAACCATGAACACTGAAGCTTTCTTT.

The V call is TRBV7-2, the J call TRBJ2-7; 9 nucleotides agree with TRBD2. This CDR3 region has 14 residues. V lost 4 bases, J lost 6 bases, and 7 bases stayed unmatched. CDR1 is SGHTA, CDR2 FQGNSA, per germline. This CDR3 reads CASSSVSGSLEQYF. The DNA of the CDR3 is TGTGCCAGCAGCTCGGTTAGCGGGAGTCTCGAGCAGTACTTC.

The rearrangement joins TRBV20-1 to TRBJ2-7, with D perhaps matching TRBD2 (5 bases). V dropped 3 bases and J dropped 1 base, with 10 bases sitting between them. CDR1 and CDR2 from the germline V gene are DFQATT and SNEGSKA (reference sequence). The CDR3 contains 13 residues. The CDR3 sequence is CSASTGNSYEQYF. CDR3 bases: TGCAGTGCTAGTACGGGAAATTCCTACGAGCAGTACTTC.

The genes are TRBV19 and TRBJ2-1; 7 nucleotides line up with TRBD2. This CDR3 has 16 amino acids. Germline V lookup: CDR1 LNHDA, CDR2 SQIVND (reference sequence). V lost 2 bases to trimming and J lost 7 bases; unmatched junction nucleotides: 11. The CDR3 loop reads CASSISGRELANEQFF. The CDR3 nucleotides read TGTGCCAGTAGTATATCAGGGCGGGAGCTGGCAAATGAGCAGTTCTTC.

The chain recombines TRBV11-3 with TRBJ2-7; TRBD1 agrees at 12 bases. The CDR3 contains 14 residues. Germline V CDR1 and CDR2: SGHNT, YENEEA. V shed 4 bases, J shed 5 bases, and the junction held 3 bases outside the gene matches. As DNA, the CDR3 is TGTGCCAGCAGCTGGGGACAGGGGGCAAACGAGCAGTACTTC. This encodes CASSWGQGANEQYF.

The genes are TRBV30 and TRBJ2-3; TRBD2 might be the D (9 bases). Deletions cut 4 bases from V and 4 bases from J, with 30 bases between. The CDR3 is made up of 19 amino acids. Per the germline V gene, CDR1 is GTSNPN and CDR2 is SVGIG (reference sequence). The chain's CDR3 is CAWTRQGHSREGPADTQYF. The CDR3 DNA reads as TGTGCCTGGACCCGACAGGGGCATTCGCGGGAGGGCCCCGCAGATACGCAGTATTTT.

The V and J genes are TRBV27 and TRBJ1-5; TRBD1 matches at 9 bases. Germline CDR1 reads MNHEY; CDR2 reads SMNVEV (reference sequence). The V segment lost 5 bases and the J segment 4 bases; nucleotides outside the gene matches: 6. There are 15 residues in the CDR3. CDR3 loop: CASSLDRGGNQPQHF. Here the CDR3 DNA reads TGTGCCAGCAGTCTCGACAGGGGGGGAAATCAGCCCCAGCATTTT.

The chain uses TRBV28 and TRBJ2-5, with 12 nucleotides matching TRBD2. V shed 6 bases, J shed 5 bases, and the junction held 7 bases outside the gene matches. The CDR3 runs 15 residues. Germline CDR1 reads MDHEN; CDR2 reads SYDVKM. CDR3: CASSTHTSGRETQYF. As DNA, the CDR3 is TGTGCCAGCAGCACACATACTAGCGGGAGGGAGACCCAGTACTTC.